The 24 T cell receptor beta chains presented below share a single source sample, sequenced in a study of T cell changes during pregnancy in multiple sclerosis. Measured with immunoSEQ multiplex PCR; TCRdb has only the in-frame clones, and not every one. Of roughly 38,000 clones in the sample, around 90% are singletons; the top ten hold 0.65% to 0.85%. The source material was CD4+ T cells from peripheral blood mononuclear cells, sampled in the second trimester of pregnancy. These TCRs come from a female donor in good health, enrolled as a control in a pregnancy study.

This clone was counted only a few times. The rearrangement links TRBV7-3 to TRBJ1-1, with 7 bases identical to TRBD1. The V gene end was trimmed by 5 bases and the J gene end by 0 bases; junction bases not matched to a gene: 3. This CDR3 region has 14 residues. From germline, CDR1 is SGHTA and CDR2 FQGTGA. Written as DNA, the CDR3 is TGTGCCAGCAGCCCGGGACAGTTGAACACTGAAGCTTTCTTT. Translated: CASSPGQLNTEAFF. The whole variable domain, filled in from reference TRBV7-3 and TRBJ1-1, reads GAGVSQTPSNKVTEKGKYVELRCDPISGHTALYWYRQSLGQGPEFLIYFQGTGAADDSGLPNDRFFAVRPEGSVSTLKIQRTERGDSAVYLCASSPGQLNTEAFFGQGTRLTVV.

The CDR3 reads CASSYEGQLTDTQYF. Here the CDR3 DNA reads TGTGCCAGCAGTTACGAGGGACAGCTCACAGATACGCAGTATTTT. The chain is built from TRBV6-5 and TRBJ2-3; TRBD1 agrees at 7 bases. Per the germline V gene, CDR1 is MNHEY and CDR2 is SVGAGI. The CDR3 is made up of 15 amino acids. The junction had 4 bases not matched to a gene; V was cut back by 2 bases and J by 2 bases.

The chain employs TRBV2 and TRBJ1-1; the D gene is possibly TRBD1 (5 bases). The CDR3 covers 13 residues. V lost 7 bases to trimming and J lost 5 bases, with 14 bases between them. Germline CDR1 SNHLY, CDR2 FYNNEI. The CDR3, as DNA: TGTGCCAGCATCTGGGGCTTTGGGACTGAAGCTTTCTTT. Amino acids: CASIWGFGTEAFF.

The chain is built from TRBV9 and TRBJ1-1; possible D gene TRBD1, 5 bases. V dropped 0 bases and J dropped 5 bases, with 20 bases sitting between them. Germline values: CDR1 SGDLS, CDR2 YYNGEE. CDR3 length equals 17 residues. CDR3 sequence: CASSVGLSQAGYTEAFF. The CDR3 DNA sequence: TGTGCCAGCAGCGTAGGTCTCAGCCAAGCAGGGTATACTGAAGCTTTCTTT.

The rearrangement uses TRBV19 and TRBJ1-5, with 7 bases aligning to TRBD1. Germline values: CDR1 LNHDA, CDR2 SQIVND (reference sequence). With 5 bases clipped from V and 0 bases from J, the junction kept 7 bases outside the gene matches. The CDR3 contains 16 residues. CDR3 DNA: TGTGCCAGTAGTCTACCGGGACAGTATAGCAATCAGCCCCAGCATTTT. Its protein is CASSLPGQYSNQPQHF.

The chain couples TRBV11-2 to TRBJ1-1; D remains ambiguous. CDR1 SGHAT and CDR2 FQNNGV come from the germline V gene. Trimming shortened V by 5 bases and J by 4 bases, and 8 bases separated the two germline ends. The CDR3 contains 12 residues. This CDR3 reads CASSPRSTEAFF. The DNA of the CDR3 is TGTGCCAGCAGCCCAAGGAGCACTGAAGCTTTCTTT.

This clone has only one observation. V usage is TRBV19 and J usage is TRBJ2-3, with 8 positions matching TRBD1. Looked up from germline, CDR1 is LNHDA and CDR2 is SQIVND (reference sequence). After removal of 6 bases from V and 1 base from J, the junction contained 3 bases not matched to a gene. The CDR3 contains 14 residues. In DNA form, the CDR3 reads TGTGCCAGTAGCAGGGGGCGAGGCACAGATACGCAGTATTTT. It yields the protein CASSRGRGTDTQYF.

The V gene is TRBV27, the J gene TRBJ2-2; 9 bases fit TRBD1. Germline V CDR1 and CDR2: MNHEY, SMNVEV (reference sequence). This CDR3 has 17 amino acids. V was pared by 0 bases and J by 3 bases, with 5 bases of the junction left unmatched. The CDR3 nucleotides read TGTGCCAGCAGTTTATCGAGGGGACAGGGATACACCGGGGAGCTGTTTTTT. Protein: CASSLSRGQGYTGELFF.

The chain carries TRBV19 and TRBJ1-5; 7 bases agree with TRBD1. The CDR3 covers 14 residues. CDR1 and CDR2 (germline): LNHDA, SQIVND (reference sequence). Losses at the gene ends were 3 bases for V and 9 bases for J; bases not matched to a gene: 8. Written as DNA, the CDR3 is TGTGCCAGTAGTATCCGACAGGGTCCGGGGCCCCAGCATTTT. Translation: CASSIRQGPGPQHF.

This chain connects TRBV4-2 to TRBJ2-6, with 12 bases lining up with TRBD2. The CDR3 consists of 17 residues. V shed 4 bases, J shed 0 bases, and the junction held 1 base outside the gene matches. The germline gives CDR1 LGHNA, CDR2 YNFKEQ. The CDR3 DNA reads TGTGCCAGCAGCCCTAGCGGGGGGGTCTCTGGGGCCAACGTCCTGACTTTC. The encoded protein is CASSPSGGVSGANVLTF.

The CDR3 here is CASSPKTGGENSPLHF. CDR3 in DNA: TGTGCCAGCTCACCCAAGACAGGGGGCGAGAATTCACCCCTCCACTTT. The chain uses TRBV18 and TRBJ1-6; TRBD1 matches 10 bases. The germline gives CDR1 KGHSH, CDR2 LQKENI. This CDR3 has 16 amino acids. V lost 3 bases and J lost 7; bases outside the gene matches: 6.

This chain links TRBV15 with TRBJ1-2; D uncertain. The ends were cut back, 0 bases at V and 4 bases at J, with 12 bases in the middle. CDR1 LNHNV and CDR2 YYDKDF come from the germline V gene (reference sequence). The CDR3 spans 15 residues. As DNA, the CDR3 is TGTGCCACCAGCAGAGATCCAAGGCGGGTCTATGGCTACACCTTC. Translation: CATSRDPRRVYGYTF.

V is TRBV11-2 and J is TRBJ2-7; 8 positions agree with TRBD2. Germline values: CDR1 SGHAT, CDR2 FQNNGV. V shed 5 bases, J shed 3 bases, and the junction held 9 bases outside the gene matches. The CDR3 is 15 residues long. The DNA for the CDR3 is TGTGCCAGCAGCCGGGGGGGCTCGTCCTTCTACGAGCAGTACTTC. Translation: CASSRGGSSFYEQYF.

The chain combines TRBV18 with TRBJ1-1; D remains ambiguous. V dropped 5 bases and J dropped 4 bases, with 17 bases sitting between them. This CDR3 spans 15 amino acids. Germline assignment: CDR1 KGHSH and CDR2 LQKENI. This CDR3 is CASSKESSFGTEAFF. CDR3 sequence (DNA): TGTGCCAGCTCAAAGGAGAGCAGTTTTGGCACTGAAGCTTTCTTT.

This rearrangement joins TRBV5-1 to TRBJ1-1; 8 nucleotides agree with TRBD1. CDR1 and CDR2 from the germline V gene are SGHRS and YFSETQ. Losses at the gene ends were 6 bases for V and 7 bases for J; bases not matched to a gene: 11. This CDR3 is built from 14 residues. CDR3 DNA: TGCGCCAGCACCTCGTTTGCAGGGGGCAATGAAGCTTTCTTT. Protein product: CASTSFAGGNEAFF. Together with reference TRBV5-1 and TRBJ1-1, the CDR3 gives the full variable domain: KAGVTQTPRYLIKTRGQQVTLSCSPISGHRSVSWYQQTPGQGLQFLFEYFSETQRNKGNFPGRFSGRQFSNSRSEMNVSTLELGDSALYLCASTSFAGGNEAFFGQGTRLTVV.

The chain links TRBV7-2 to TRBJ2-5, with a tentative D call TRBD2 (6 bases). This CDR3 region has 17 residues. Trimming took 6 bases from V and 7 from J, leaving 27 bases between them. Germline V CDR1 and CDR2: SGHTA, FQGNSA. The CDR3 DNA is TGTGCCAGCAGTCCCGGCACGGGCGGGGTTATTGTTATGACCCAGTACTTC. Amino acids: CASSPGTGGVIVMTQYF.

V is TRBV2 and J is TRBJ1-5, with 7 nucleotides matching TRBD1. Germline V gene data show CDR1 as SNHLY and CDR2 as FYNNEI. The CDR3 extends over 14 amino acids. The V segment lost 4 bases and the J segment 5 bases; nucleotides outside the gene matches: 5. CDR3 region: CASSGITGDQPQHF. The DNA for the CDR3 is TGTGCCAGCAGTGGCATAACAGGGGATCAGCCCCAGCATTTT. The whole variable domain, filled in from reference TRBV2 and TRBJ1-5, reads EPEVTQTPSHQVTQMGQEVILRCVPISNHLYFYWYRQILGQKVEFLVSFYNNEISEKSEIFDDQFSVERPDGSNFTLKIRSTKLEDSAMYFCASSGITGDQPQHFGDGTRLSIL.

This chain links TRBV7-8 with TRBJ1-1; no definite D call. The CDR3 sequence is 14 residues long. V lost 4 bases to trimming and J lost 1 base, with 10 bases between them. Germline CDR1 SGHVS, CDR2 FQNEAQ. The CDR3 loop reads CASSSERRNTEAFF. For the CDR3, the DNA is TGTGCCAGCAGCTCCGAGAGGAGGAACACTGAAGCTTTCTTT.

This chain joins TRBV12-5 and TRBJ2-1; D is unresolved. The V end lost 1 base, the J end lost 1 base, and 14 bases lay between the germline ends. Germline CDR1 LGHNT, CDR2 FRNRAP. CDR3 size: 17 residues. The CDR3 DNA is TGTGCTAGTGGTTTGGCCCACTCCCGAAAATCCTACAATGAGCAGTTCTTC. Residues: CASGLAHSRKSYNEQFF. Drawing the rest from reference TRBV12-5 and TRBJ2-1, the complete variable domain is DARVTQTPRHKVTEMGQEVTMRCQPILGHNTVFWYRQTMMQGLELLAYFRNRAPLDDSGMPKDRFSAEMPDATLATLKIQPSEPRDSAVYFCASGLAHSRKSYNEQFFGPGTRLTVL.

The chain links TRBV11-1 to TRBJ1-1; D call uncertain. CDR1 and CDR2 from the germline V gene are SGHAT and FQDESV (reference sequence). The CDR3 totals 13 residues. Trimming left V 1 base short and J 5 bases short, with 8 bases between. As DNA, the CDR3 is TGTGCCAGCAGCTTAGAACCCGGGACTGAAGCTTTCTTT. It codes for CASSLEPGTEAFF.

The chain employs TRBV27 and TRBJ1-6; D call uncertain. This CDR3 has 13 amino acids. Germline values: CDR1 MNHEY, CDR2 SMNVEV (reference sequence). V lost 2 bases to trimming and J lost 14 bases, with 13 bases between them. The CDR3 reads CASSLGIGETLHF. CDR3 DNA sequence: TGTGCCAGCAGTTTAGGAATCGGGGAAACCCTCCACTTT.

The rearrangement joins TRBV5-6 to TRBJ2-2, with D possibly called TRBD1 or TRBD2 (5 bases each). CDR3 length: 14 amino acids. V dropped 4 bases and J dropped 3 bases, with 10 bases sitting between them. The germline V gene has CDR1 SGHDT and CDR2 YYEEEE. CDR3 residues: CASSLGEYTGELFF. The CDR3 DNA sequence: TGTGCCAGCAGCCTGGGGGAGTACACCGGGGAGCTGTTTTTT.

The CDR3 nucleotides read TGTGCCAGCAGCCCAGAGGGTCCGGTCTATGGCTACACCTTC. Translating gives CASSPEGPVYGYTF. The V call is TRBV11-3, the J call TRBJ1-2; D unclear. The length of the CDR3 is 14 residues. Germline V gene lookup returns CDR1 SGHNT and CDR2 YENEEA. V was shortened by 5 bases and J by 4 bases, with 14 bases between the two germline ends. The full variable domain, rest sourced from reference TRBV11-3 and TRBJ1-2, is EAGVVQSPRYKIIEKKQPVAFWCNPISGHNTLYWYLQNLGQGPELLIRYENEEAVDDSQLPKDRFSAERLKGVDSTLKIQPAELGDSAVYLCASSPEGPVYGYTFGSGTRLTVV.

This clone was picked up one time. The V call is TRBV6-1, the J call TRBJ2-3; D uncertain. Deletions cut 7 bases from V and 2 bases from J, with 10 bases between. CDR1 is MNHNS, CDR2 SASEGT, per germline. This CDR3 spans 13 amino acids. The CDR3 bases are TGTGCCAGCACGCAGTACTACACAGATACGCAGTATTTT. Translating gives CASTQYYTDTQYF.